This entry lists 16 T cell receptor beta chains sequenced from one sample in a study of shared clonotypes between healthy human individuals. The table came from immunoSEQ multiplex PCR; TCRdb's copy has only in-frame clones and leaves some out. The data show roughly 2,300,000 clones, 85% to 95% seen once. The sequenced sample consisted of naive CD4+ T cells from PBMCs. Subset specified: CD45RA+ positively selected. The receptors here all came from a man between 18 and 29 years old in good health. Some clones in this sample may be carry-over from other donors' samples.

The chain uses TRBV19 and TRBJ1-5; D may be TRBD1 (5 bases). Trimming removed 0 bases at V and 13 bases at J, with 25 bases between. CDR1 LNHDA and CDR2 SQIVND come from the germline V gene (reference sequence). The CDR3 extends over 17 amino acids. The CDR3: CASSIDPPGRLLFPQHF. The CDR3, as DNA: TGTGCCAGTAGTATAGACCCTCCGGGACGTCTTCTATTTCCACAGCATTTT.

CDR3 DNA sequence: TGTGCCAGCAGCTTGCAGTGGACGAGCACAGATACGCAGTATTTT. Its protein is CASSLQWTSTDTQYF. This rearrangement joins TRBV5-6 to TRBJ2-3; D is undetermined. This CDR3 has 15 residues. V lost 1 base, J lost 0 bases, and 9 bases lay in between. From germline, CDR1 is SGHDT and CDR2 YYEEEE. Based on the CDR3 plus reference TRBV5-6 and TRBJ2-3, the full variable domain is DAGVTQSPTHLIKTRGQQVTLRCSPKSGHDTVSWYQQALGQGPQFIFQYYEEEERQRGNFPDRFSGHQFPNYSSELNVNALLLGDSALYLCASSLQWTSTDTQYFGPGTRLTVL.

This chain joins TRBV6-1 and TRBJ1-5, with 7 bases matching TRBD1. Per the germline V gene, CDR1 is MNHNS and CDR2 is SASEGT. V lost 6 bases to trimming and J lost 7 bases; unmatched junction nucleotides: 12. This CDR3 spans 15 amino acids. CDR3 amino acids: CASRFIRGLRQPQHF. Written as DNA, the CDR3 is TGTGCCAGCAGGTTTATTAGGGGGCTACGCCAGCCCCAGCATTTT.

V is TRBV9 and J is TRBJ2-7; 9 nucleotides match TRBD1. With V trimmed by 3 bases and J by 6 bases, 10 bases remained unmatched. The germline V gene encodes CDR1 SGDLS and CDR2 YYNGEE. The CDR3 has 15 amino acids. This CDR3 is CASSERTGAFGEQYF. The CDR3 region has the DNA TGTGCCAGCAGCGAGAGGACAGGGGCGTTCGGCGAGCAGTACTTC.

The J gene is TRBJ2-3, the V gene TRBV5-1; D might be TRBD1 (5 bases). The length of the CDR3 is 14 residues. V lost 0 bases to trimming and J lost 9 bases, with 14 bases between them. CDR1 is SGHRS, CDR2 YFSETQ, per germline. The CDR3: CASSLARHPGTQYF. DNA of the CDR3: TGCGCCAGCAGCTTGGCGCGGCACCCAGGGACGCAGTATTTT.

The V gene is TRBV27, the J gene TRBJ1-4; possibly TRBD1 for D (5 bases). With 9 bases removed from V and 14 bases from J, the gap between germline ends came to 13 bases. CDR1 is MNHEY, CDR2 SMNVEV, per germline (reference sequence). The CDR3 spans 10 residues. CDR3 sequence (DNA): TGTGCCAGTTTAGGGGTAGTGCTGTTTTTT. Its protein is CASLGVVLFF.

The V call is TRBV5-1, the J call TRBJ2-7; D call uncertain. The V end lost 1 base, the J end lost 1 base, and 6 bases lay between the germline ends. Germline V CDR1 and CDR2: SGHRS, YFSETQ. The CDR3 covers 13 residues. The CDR3 reads CASSLYASYEQYF. The CDR3 bases are TGCGCCAGCAGCTTGTACGCTTCCTACGAGCAGTACTTC.

The chain is built from TRBV19 and TRBJ2-5, with 7 bases that match TRBD2. Germline trimming cut 10 bases from V and 13 bases from J; bases unmatched to any gene: 18. CDR1 is LNHDA, CDR2 SQIVND, per germline (reference sequence). CDR3 length equals 13 residues. The DNA for the CDR3 is TGTGCCACCTCCCCGGAAGAGCGGGGCTCCTGGTACTTC. Translating gives CATSPEERGSWYF.

The rearrangement uses TRBV7-2 and TRBJ1-5; D is unclear. Germline V gene sequence: CDR1 SGHTA, CDR2 FQGNSA. The CDR3 is made up of 13 amino acids. V gave up 5 bases and J gave up 4 bases, with 9 bases separating them. In nucleotides, the CDR3 is TGTGCCAGCAGCCGATTGTGGAATCAGCCCCAGCATTTT. This codes for CASSRLWNQPQHF. The complete variable domain, with remaining parts taken from reference TRBV7-2 and TRBJ1-5, reads GAGVSQSPSNKVTEKGKDVELRCDPISGHTALYWYRQSLGQGLEFLIYFQGNSAPDKSGLPSDRFSAERTGGSVSTLTIQRTQQEDSAVYLCASSRLWNQPQHFGDGTRLSIL.

As regards this clone: In this CDR3 the conserved last residue, phenylalanine or tryptophan, is missing, so a read error is likely. The chain carries TRBV7-3 and TRBJ2-7; tentative D call: TRBD2 (5 bases). The DNA end is a closer match to TRBJ2-5, so the J assignment may be wrong. The CDR3 covers 14 residues. Germline CDR1 reads SGHTA; CDR2 reads FQGTGA. The CDR3 sequence is CASSSELVQETQYL. The CDR3 DNA is TGTGCCAGCAGCTCCGAACTAGTCCAAGAGACCCAGTACCTC.

CDR3 DNA: TGCGCCAGCAGGGTTGGAGGGTCCGGGAGAGCCTACAATGAGCAGTTCTTC. Its protein product is CASRVGGSGRAYNEQFF. V is TRBV10-2 and J is TRBJ2-1; D may be TRBD2 (6 bases). Germline V gene data show CDR1 as WSHSY and CDR2 as SAAADI. The CDR3 spans 17 residues. Trimming cost V 6 bases and J 2 bases, with 20 bases left between them.

The chain is built from TRBV28 and TRBJ2-7; the D gene is possibly TRBD2 (6 bases). The CDR3 sequence is 14 residues long. V shed 3 bases and J shed 6 bases, with 15 bases lying between them. Germline CDR1 reads MDHEN; CDR2 reads SYDVKM. The CDR3 loop is CASSFAAGLGEQYF. CDR3 coding DNA: TGTGCCAGCAGTTTCGCTGCGGGACTGGGCGAGCAGTACTTC.

The V gene is TRBV29-1, the J gene TRBJ2-7; D tentatively fits TRBD1 or TRBD2 (5 bases each). CDR3 length: 13 residues. Trimming pared 4 bases from V and 2 bases from J, leaving 12 bases between. Germline CDR1 and CDR2: SQVTM and ANQGSEA. CDR3 sequence: CSVGETATYEQYF. CDR3 nucleotide sequence: TGCAGCGTTGGGGAGACAGCCACCTACGAGCAGTACTTC.

This clone was detected only once. The chain has TRBV28 and TRBJ1-2; the D is unclear. In germline, CDR1 is MDHEN, CDR2 SYDVKM. Trimming took off 5 bases at V and 4 bases at J, with 14 bases between the two ends. CDR3 length: 14 amino acids. In nucleotides, the CDR3 is TGTGCCAGCAGTCCCCTGGAGGCCCTCTATGGCTACACCTTC. Protein sequence: CASSPLEALYGYTF.

This clone appeared a few times. The rearrangement uses TRBV5-1 and TRBJ1-4, with D tentatively TRBD1 (5 bases). CDR1 and CDR2 from the germline V gene are SGHRS and YFSETQ. The V end was cut by 0 bases, the J end by 3 bases, with 9 bases between. The CDR3 spans 15 residues. The CDR3 nucleotides read TGCGCCAGCAGCTTGGAGGGGAATCCTAATGAAAAACTGTTTTTT. Its translation is CASSLEGNPNEKLFF.

The rearrangement uses TRBV6-5 and TRBJ1-4, with 8 bases lining up with TRBD1. Trimming cost V 6 bases and J 4 bases; bases outside gene matches: 7. Germline CDR1 reads MNHEY; CDR2 reads SVGAGI. The CDR3 covers 15 residues. In DNA form, the CDR3 reads TGTGCCAGCAGACCTCCGGGACAGGTTAATGAAAAACTGTTTTTT. It specifies CASRPPGQVNEKLFF.